This TCR beta chain was documented in a study of regulatory T cells in long-lasting Graves disease (dated by TCRdb to about 2021). As for the study more broadly: To count as having persistent Graves' disease, a patient had to have received antithyroid drug treatment for over 5 years with TSH receptor autoantibodies remaining persistently positive. Patients with persistent Graves' disease were compared with patients with newly diagnosed Graves' disease using TCR sequencing and RNA sequencing of peripheral blood. The study was registered as a clinical trial and conducted in China. A total of around 33 samples underwent TCR sequencing, from roughly 13 patients with persistent Graves' disease and around 20 patients with newly diagnosed Graves' disease. Antithyroid drugs had been taken for about 9.7 years on average by persistent Graves' disease patients in the clinical cohort. Overall study results and their limits: Persistent disease showed preferential use of TRBV28, TRBJ1-2 and TRBJ2-5, whereas newly diagnosed disease favored TRBV20-1 and TRBJ2-1. Only the TCR beta chain was sequenced and analyzed. Persistent Graves' disease patients showed lower TCR Shannon entropy and fewer highly expanded clones than newly diagnosed patients, suggesting clonal expansion. Peripheral blood alone was examined, since thyroid tissue, which constituted the primary lesion, could not be accessed. Persistent patients shared more public clonotypes among themselves (around 3,000) than newly diagnosed patients did (more than 950). The small sample size was acknowledged by the authors as a limitation that may reduce accuracy.

Inclusive of the bounding cysteine and phenylalanine, the CDR3 is 15 residues long. The read is trimmed to its CDR3 DNA, 45 bases read in frame from base 1. V is reduced by 2 bases and J by 2 bases, leaving a spacing of 12 bases between them. At least ten counts were recorded for this clonotype. Its antigen is not yet known. Per-base qualities were not stored, and no clone one base away is much larger. Taken with the paper, the label for time point translates to: persistent/refractory GD, antithyroid drugs over 5 years with positive TRAb. For both TCR sequencing and RNA sequencing, RNA was extracted from PBMCs in TRIzol. Graves' disease was diagnosed according to American Thyroid Association guidelines. Recruitment of patients was carried out at an endocrinology department in Xi'an, China. From each patient, 8 to 10 milliliters of peripheral blood was collected into an EDTA anticoagulant tube. Ficoll Paque Plus density gradient separation was used to isolate PBMCs, and no additional T cell sorting was done. RNA quality was checked with an Agilent 2100 Bioanalyzer and agarose gel, and concentration with a NanoDrop 2000.

Libraries were prepared through multiplex PCR. Sequenced using an Illumina HiSeq 4000. iRepertoire HTBI primers and Arm-PCR amplification of CDR3 regions were used to construct TCR beta libraries. PCR products were gel purified before sequencing. In the authors' own workflow: A total of roughly 65 TRBV and some 15 TRBJ segments were identified across samples and were used for gene usage analysis of CDR3 amino acid clonotypes. COPE and FqMerger were used to merge the filtered high-quality paired reads into contigs. BLAST was used to align contigs to the IMGT TRBV, TRBD and TRBJ reference genes, and CDR3 was defined following IMGT. Any clonotype with a frequency above 0.1% was counted as a highly expanded clone. Shannon entropy was used to measure repertoire diversity, and the Gini coefficient was used to measure V-J evenness. A clonotype found in more than one individual was treated as public. Through fastp at Q25 and MiXCR, TCRdb rebuilt clones from the public reads, retaining in-frame beta chains. Each entry merges the rows of one CDR3 protein and shows their most common DNA and genes. TCRdb's processing, not the authors', yielded these V and J calls. This sample comprises more than 650,000 distinct CDR3 sequences, roughly 30% of them detected only once. The ten largest make up about 42% of the sample.

The chain couples TRBV12-3 or TRBV12-4 to TRBJ1-1; the D segment cannot be called with confidence. This clonotype was sampled from a female donor with Graves disease. Sample: peripheral blood mononuclear cells (PBMCs), taken when the disease was refractory, from a patient treated with antithyroid drugs. The sequence in DNA is TGTGCCAGCAGTTTATATGGTCCGATAAACACTGAAGCTTTCTTT. Its protein is CASSLYGPINTEAFF.